The next 16 T cell receptor beta chains were all read from a single sample in a study of T cell responses to AZD1222 COVID-19 vaccine. Assay used: immunoSEQ multiplex PCR; TCRdb lists only in-frame clones, some missing. The sample consists of fewer than 200,000 clones, around 90% of them appearing once. The sample was peripheral blood, taken 28 days after the second AZD1222 dose. The receptors were gathered from an adult who received the AZD1222 COVID-19 vaccine.

The chain joins TRBV5-1 to TRBJ1-1, with D hard to call. Trimming shortened V by 1 base and J by 6 bases, and 10 bases separated the two germline ends. Germline V gene sequence: CDR1 SGHRS, CDR2 YFSETQ. CDR3 length: 13 amino acids. CDR3: CASSLFGRAEAFF. The CDR3 nucleotides read TGCGCCAGCAGCTTGTTTGGGAGGGCTGAAGCTTTCTTT.

The DNA of the CDR3 is TGTGCCAGCAGTGAGATCGGACAGAGGGATTCACCCCTCCACTTT. Protein product: CASSEIGQRDSPLHF. V is TRBV6-1 and J is TRBJ1-6, with D perhaps matching TRBD1 (6 bases). Trimming left V 3 bases short and J 8 bases short, with 14 bases between. Germline CDR1 is MNHNS and CDR2 is SASEGT. The CDR3 has 15 residues.

This chain uses TRBV24-1 with TRBJ2-5, with D perhaps matching TRBD1 (6 bases). Germline CDR1 KGHDR, CDR2 SFDVKD. This CDR3 region has 14 residues. V gave up 6 bases and J gave up 1 base, with 11 bases separating them. The CDR3 region is CATSLGAVQETQYF. The CDR3 nucleotides read TGTGCCACCAGTTTGGGGGCCGTCCAAGAGACCCAGTACTTC.

In this sample, this clone turned up once. J is TRBJ2-5 and V is TRBV11-2, with TRBD2 matching over 11 bases. CDR3 length: 16 residues. Germline loops: CDR1 SGHAT, CDR2 FQNNGV. The V and J ends lost 0 bases and 4 bases, in that order; junction bases with no gene match: 4. This chain's CDR3 is CASSLDSGGASETQYF. DNA of the CDR3: TGTGCCAGCAGCTTAGATAGCGGGGGGGCCTCAGAGACCCAGTACTTC.

The rearrangement joins TRBV29-1 to TRBJ2-7; 10 bases are shared with TRBD2. Germline V gives CDR1 SQVTM, CDR2 ANQGSEA. The CDR3 has 13 amino acids. The V and J ends lost 4 bases and 3 bases, in that order; junction bases with no gene match: 3. The CDR3 DNA follows: TGCAGCGTTGCTACTAGCGGGGACTACGAGCAGTACTTC. This sequence encodes CSVATSGDYEQYF.

The rearrangement links TRBV5-1 to TRBJ1-1, with TRBD1 as a possible D gene (6 bases). This CDR3 has 14 amino acids. Between the trimmed V and J ends, which lost 0 bases and 6 bases, there was a span of 12 bases. CDR1 SGHRS and CDR2 YFSETQ come from the germline V gene. The CDR3 sequence is CASSLEGGVAEAFF. For the CDR3, the DNA is TGCGCCAGCAGCTTGGAAGGGGGAGTGGCTGAAGCTTTCTTT. The full variable domain, with the rest looked up from reference TRBV5-1 and TRBJ1-1, is KAGVTQTPRYLIKTRGQQVTLSCSPISGHRSVSWYQQTPGQGLQFLFEYFSETQRNKGNFPGRFSGRQFSNSRSEMNVSTLELGDSALYLCASSLEGGVAEAFFGQGTRLTVV.

This clone was observed once. The chain carries TRBV6-5 and TRBJ1-2; 7 bases are shared with TRBD1. Germline lookup yields CDR1 MNHEY and CDR2 SVGAGI. Trimming took 4 bases from V and 0 from J; bases not matched to a gene: 5. The CDR3 is 15 amino acids. The CDR3 protein is CASSSTGAPNYGYTF. Written as DNA, the CDR3 is TGTGCCAGCAGTTCTACAGGGGCCCCTAACTATGGCTACACCTTC.

The chain recombines TRBV6-4 with TRBJ2-1; 9 nucleotides agree with TRBD1. CDR3 length equals 18 residues. Losses at the gene ends were 7 bases for V and 0 bases for J; bases not matched to a gene: 13. Per the germline V gene, CDR1 is MRHNA and CDR2 is SNTAGT. The DNA for the CDR3 is TGTGCCAGCATCCTCGGGACAGGGTGCGGGAGCTCCTACAATGAGCAGTTCTTC. Residues: CASILGTGCGSSYNEQFF.

This chain links TRBV7-8 with TRBJ1-4; possible D gene TRBD1, 5 bases. In germline, CDR1 is SGHVS, CDR2 FQNEAQ. Trimming took 3 bases from V and 4 from J, leaving 9 bases between them. The CDR3 runs to 14 residues. In DNA, the CDR3 is TGTGCCAGCAGCTTCGGGGCGTTTAATGAAAAACTGTTTTTT. This encodes CASSFGAFNEKLFF.

This rearrangement joins TRBV2 to TRBJ2-1; D gene ambiguous. The CDR3 has 11 amino acids. Germline values: CDR1 SNHLY, CDR2 FYNNEI. Trimming pared 6 bases from V and 10 bases from J, leaving 10 bases between. CDR3 sequence: CASRYSIEQFF. The DNA for the CDR3 is TGTGCCAGCAGGTACAGTATCGAGCAGTTCTTC. The entire variable domain, with the rest obtained from reference TRBV2 and TRBJ2-1, is as follows: EPEVTQTPSHQVTQMGQEVILRCVPISNHLYFYWYRQILGQKVEFLVSFYNNEISEKSEIFDDQFSVERPDGSNFTLKIRSTKLEDSAMYFCASRYSIEQFFGPGTRLTVL.

The chain combines TRBV11-2 with TRBJ2-2; the D gene is possibly TRBD1 (6 bases). The CDR3 sequence is 18 residues long. Germline-derived CDR1 and CDR2 are SGHAT and FQNNGV. Trimming took 2 bases from V and 6 from J, leaving 22 bases between them. Written as DNA, the CDR3 is TGTGCCAGCAGCTTAATAGTATTAGCAGGACAGATGCCCGGGGAGCTGTTTTTT. It translates to CASSLIVLAGQMPGELFF.

This chain connects TRBV11-3 to TRBJ2-1, with D perhaps given as TRBD1 or TRBD2 (5 bases each). CDR3 length: 13 amino acids. The germline V gene encodes CDR1 SGHNT and CDR2 YENEEA. Trimming removed 5 bases from V and 9 bases from J, with 14 bases in between. The CDR3 loop reads CASSAPGRGEQFF. The CDR3 nucleotides read TGTGCCAGCAGCGCGCCGGGAAGGGGTGAGCAGTTCTTC. The full variable domain, its missing parts supplied by reference TRBV11-3 and TRBJ2-1, is EAGVVQSPRYKIIEKKQPVAFWCNPISGHNTLYWYLQNLGQGPELLIRYENEEAVDDSQLPKDRFSAERLKGVDSTLKIQPAELGDSAVYLCASSAPGRGEQFFGPGTRLTVL.

In its sample, this clone was seen once. The chain is built from TRBV6-5 and TRBJ2-7; D uncertain. Germline CDR1 MNHEY, CDR2 SVGAGI. The V gene lost 8 bases and the J gene lost 5 bases, with 10 bases spanning the gap. The CDR3 sequence is 11 residues long. Here the CDR3 DNA reads TGTGCCAGCCCTACCCGGGACGAGCAGTACTTC. Protein sequence: CASPTRDEQYF.

This clone was seen more than once but under ten times. V usage is TRBV19 and J usage is TRBJ1-2, with D perhaps matching TRBD1 (6 bases). CDR3 length: 12 amino acids. Trimming shortened V by 4 bases and J by 8 bases, and 11 bases separated the two germline ends. CDR1 and CDR2 (germline): LNHDA, SQIVND (reference sequence). As DNA, the CDR3 is TGTGCCAGTAGTAAGGCAGGGGACGGCTACACCTTC. Its protein product is CASSKAGDGYTF.

The genes are TRBV7-2 and TRBJ2-2, with 9 nucleotides matching TRBD2. This CDR3 has 15 residues. Germline V lookup: CDR1 SGHTA, CDR2 FQGNSA. J gave up 3 bases and V 5 bases, and 4 bases lay outside the gene matches. This CDR3 is CASSQLAGYTGELFF. In DNA form, the CDR3 reads TGTGCCAGCAGCCAGCTAGCGGGGTACACCGGGGAGCTGTTTTTT. Using reference TRBV7-2 and TRBJ2-2 for the parts outside the CDR3, the full variable domain is GAGVSQSPSNKVTEKGKDVELRCDPISGHTALYWYRQSLGQGLEFLIYFQGNSAPDKSGLPSDRFSAERTGGSVSTLTIQRTQQEDSAVYLCASSQLAGYTGELFFGEGSRLTVL.

V usage is TRBV9 and J usage is TRBJ2-5; D is possibly TRBD2 (7 bases). Trimming cost V 0 bases and J 5 bases, with 11 bases left between them. The CDR3 sequence is 14 residues long. CDR1 is SGDLS and CDR2 is YYNGEE in the germline V gene. The CDR3 coding sequence is TGTGCCAGCAGCGTAGCGGGGGGCGGGGAGACCCAGTACTTC. It translates to CASSVAGGGETQYF. Complete variable domain (other parts from reference TRBV9 and TRBJ2-5): DSGVTQTPKHLITATGQRVTLRCSPRSGDLSVYWYQQSLDQGLQFLIQYYNGEERAKGNILERFSAQQFPDLHSELNLSSLELGDSALYFCASSVAGGGETQYFGPGTRLLVL.